Shown below are 13 T cell receptor beta chains from a single sample sequenced in a study of cytomegalovirus exposure and HLA in healthy donors. It was with 60 Vbeta and 13 Jbeta primers that the PCR ran. Repertoires were generated with immunoSEQ multiplex PCR, while TCRdb's copy carries only in-frame clones and drops some. The specimen's table records 100,000 to 150,000 clones. Sequencing was done on a sample of PBMCs. The source of these receptors is a man younger than 40 in good health and CMV-seronegative.

The chain has TRBV7-2 and TRBJ1-2; D unclear. The V gene lost 2 bases and the J gene lost 4 bases, with 14 bases spanning the gap. The CDR3 runs 15 residues. The germline V gene has CDR1 SGHTA and CDR2 FQGNSA. The CDR3 is CASSLNRVFAYGYTF. DNA for the CDR3: TGTGCCAGCAGCTTAAATCGAGTATTCGCCTATGGCTACACCTTC.

The V call is TRBV28, the J call TRBJ1-2; 9 bases align to TRBD1. The germline CDR1 and CDR2 sequences are MDHEN and SYDVKM. The length of the CDR3 is 14 residues. J gave up 4 bases and V 3 bases, and 3 bases lay outside the gene matches. CDR3 sequence: CASSFGDRVYGYTF. The CDR3 bases are TGTGCCAGCAGTTTTGGGGACAGGGTCTATGGCTACACCTTC.

This chain uses TRBV9 with TRBJ2-2, with D possibly being TRBD2 (5 bases). The V end lost 3 bases, the J end lost 6 bases, and 18 bases lay between the germline ends. The CDR3 is 16 amino acids. CDR1 is SGDLS, CDR2 YYNGEE, per germline. The CDR3 sequence is CASSAGLGMGSGELFF. CDR3 bases: TGTGCCAGCAGCGCCGGACTGGGAATGGGTTCCGGGGAGCTGTTTTTT.

J is TRBJ2-3 and V is TRBV27; TRBD2 matches 7 bases. The V and J ends lost 2 bases and 1 base, in that order; junction bases with no gene match: 3. This CDR3 spans 15 amino acids. Germline V CDR1 and CDR2: MNHEY, SMNVEV (reference sequence). The CDR3 protein is CASSLASGRTDTQYF. Here the CDR3 DNA reads TGTGCCAGCAGTTTAGCTAGCGGCCGCACAGATACGCAGTATTTT.

This chain connects TRBV11-2 to TRBJ2-3, with 12 bases identical to TRBD2. The germline V gene encodes CDR1 SGHAT and CDR2 FQNNGV. The CDR3 covers 15 residues. Trimming at V came to 6 bases and at J to 1 base, leaving 2 bases not matched to a gene. CDR3: CASSRLAGGTDTQYF. The CDR3 DNA reads TGTGCCAGCAGTCGACTAGCGGGGGGCACAGATACGCAGTATTTT.

The rearrangement joins TRBV19 to TRBJ2-2, with TRBD2 matching over 11 bases. Germline V gene sequence: CDR1 LNHDA, CDR2 SQIVND (reference sequence). This CDR3 is 17 amino acids long. Trimming took 6 bases from V and 5 from J; bases not matched to a gene: 11. CDR3 protein: CASRHSGRAGGTGELFF. Written as DNA, the CDR3 is TGTGCCAGTAGACATAGCGGGAGGGCCGGGGGAACCGGGGAGCTGTTTTTT.

This chain uses TRBV7-3 with TRBJ2-2; D remains ambiguous. The ends were cut back, 5 bases at V and 5 bases at J, with 18 bases in the middle. The CDR3 is 16 residues long. Germline-derived CDR1 and CDR2 are SGHTA and FQGTGA. The DNA of the CDR3 is TGTGCCAGCAGCCCCAGTCTGGGTTTCAGGACCGGGGAGCTGTTTTTT. Its protein is CASSPSLGFRTGELFF.

This sequence joins TRBV30 and TRBJ1-3; D is perhaps TRBD1 (5 bases). The CDR3 spans 14 residues. V lost 0 bases to trimming and J lost 4 bases, with 10 bases between them. The V gene's germline CDR1 is GTSNPN and CDR2 SVGIG (reference sequence). In nucleotides, the CDR3 is TGTGCCTGGAGTGTATCGGGGGGAGGAAACACCATATATTTT. This gives the protein CAWSVSGGGNTIYF.

The rearrangement joins TRBV11-2 to TRBJ1-1; D is uncertain. The V and J ends lost 1 base and 8 bases respectively, with 11 bases between them. Looked up from germline, CDR1 is SGHAT and CDR2 is FQNNGV. The CDR3 totals 13 residues. CDR3 nucleotide sequence: TGTGCCAGCAGCTTAGTAAGCTGGTCGGAAGCTTTCTTT. Translated, it gives CASSLVSWSEAFF.

The chain recombines TRBV11-2 with TRBJ2-7; 9 bases match TRBD2. Germline V gene lookup returns CDR1 SGHAT and CDR2 FQNNGV. This CDR3 has 15 residues. Trimming cost V 1 base and J 0 bases; bases outside gene matches: 1. This chain's CDR3 is CASSLGLAASYEQYF. The DNA for the CDR3 is TGTGCCAGCAGCTTAGGACTAGCGGCCTCCTACGAGCAGTACTTC.

This chain uses TRBV10-3 with TRBJ2-3; 10 nucleotides match TRBD2. This CDR3 has 17 residues. J gave up 2 bases and V 4 bases, and 9 bases lay outside the gene matches. In germline, CDR1 is ENHRY, CDR2 SYGVKD. The CDR3: CAISGGIAGGNTDTQYF. CDR3 bases: TGTGCCATCAGTGGGGGGATAGCGGGAGGAAACACAGATACGCAGTATTTT.

V usage is TRBV30 and J usage is TRBJ2-7; TRBD1 aligns across 8 bases. V lost 5 bases to trimming and J lost 2 bases; unmatched junction nucleotides: 11. The germline CDR1 and CDR2 sequences are GTSNPN and SVGIG (reference sequence). The CDR3 is made up of 15 amino acids. CDR3 bases: TGTGCCTGGGACAGGGGTCCAGCGAGAACCTACGAGCAGTACTTC. Its translation: CAWDRGPARTYEQYF.

The chain employs TRBV7-2 and TRBJ1-1; 7 positions agree with TRBD1. This CDR3 comprises 15 residues. V trimming: 3 bases; J trimming: 3 bases; junction bases outside the gene matches: 7. Germline V gene lookup returns CDR1 SGHTA and CDR2 FQGNSA. The CDR3 sequence is CASSFDREGDTEAFF. The CDR3 nucleotides read TGTGCCAGCAGCTTTGACAGGGAAGGTGACACTGAAGCTTTCTTT.